These T cell receptor beta chains were read from a single sample in a study of shared clonotypes between healthy human individuals. The method was immunoSEQ multiplex PCR; TCRdb's version includes in-frame clones alone and lacks a portion of them. The data hold about 2,200,000 clones, with just over 90% observed a single time. The sequencing input was naive CD8+ T cells from PBMCs. These receptors all stem from a young man in good health. Some clones in this sample may be carry-over from other donors' samples. The CDR3 runs from the conserved cysteine through the conserved F or W. D genes are given only for firm matches. Clone size is not always given. Where it is, it says once, few, many or a class for expanded clones.

V gene: TRBV10-3
D gene: NA
clone size: NA
J gene: TRBJ2-7
CDR3 DNA: TGTGCCATCAAAGGCGGAGGGCCCTCCTACGAGCAGTACTTC
CDR3 protein: CAIKGGGPSYEQYF

V gene: TRBV27
D gene: NA
clone size: NA
J gene: TRBJ2-7
CDR3 DNA: TGTGCCAGCAGTTTTTTGGGCGAGCAGTACTTC
CDR3 protein: CASSFLGEQYF

V gene: TRBV6-6
D gene: NA
clone size: NA
J gene: TRBJ1-2
CDR3 DNA: TGTGCCAGCAGTGCCGACCGGGGAAACTATGGCTACACCTTC
CDR3 protein: CASSADRGNYGYTF

V gene: TRBV7-9
D gene: TRBD2
clone size: NA
J gene: TRBJ2-7
CDR3 DNA: TGTGCCAGCAGCTCCTCGACTAGCGGGTCCTCTTACGAGCAGTACTTC
CDR3 protein: CASSSSTSGSSYEQYF

V gene: TRBV9
D gene: NA
clone size: NA
J gene: TRBJ1-2
CDR3 DNA: TGTGCCAGCAGCGGGCGGACAGTAGATGGCTACACCTTC
CDR3 protein: CASSGRTVDGYTF

V gene: TRBV28
D gene: TRBD1
clone size: NA
J gene: TRBJ2-7
CDR3 DNA: TGTGCCACCAGGACAGGATCCTACGAGCAGTACTTC
CDR3 protein: CATRTGSYEQYF

V gene: TRBV2
D gene: NA
clone size: few
J gene: TRBJ1-1
CDR3 DNA: TGTGCCAGCGAGACGGGGGAGAGATTT
CDR3 protein: CASETGERF

V gene: TRBV27
D gene: NA
clone size: NA
J gene: TRBJ2-3
CDR3 DNA: TGTGCCAGCAGACCGAGGGCCTTGGGCACAGATACGCAGTATTTT
CDR3 protein: CASRPRALGTDTQYF

V gene: TRBV7-6
D gene: NA
clone size: NA
J gene: TRBJ2-5
CDR3 DNA: TGTGCCAGCAGCCCCTTCCCGGGAGCTGAGACCCAGTACTTC
CDR3 protein: CASSPFPGAETQYF

V gene: TRBV5-1
D gene: TRBD2
clone size: NA
J gene: TRBJ2-5
CDR3 DNA: TGCGCCAGCAGCTTTCCAAGATCAGGGACTACCAGACCTGGGACCCAGTACTTC
CDR3 protein: CASSFPRSGTTRPGTQYF

V gene: TRBV18
D gene: NA
clone size: NA
J gene: TRBJ1-2
CDR3 DNA: TGTGCCAGCTCACCACCGGGAGACTACACCTTC
CDR3 protein: CASSPPGDYTF

V gene: TRBV28
D gene: NA
clone size: NA
J gene: TRBJ2-2
CDR3 DNA: TGTGCCAGTACATCAGGTGCCGGGGAGCTGTTTTTT
CDR3 protein: CASTSGAGELFF

V gene: TRBV25-1
D gene: TRBD1
clone size: NA
J gene: TRBJ1-2
CDR3 DNA: TGTGCCAGCAGTGAATCCCCCCGGGACAGTTCTTCCTATGGCTACACCTTC
CDR3 protein: CASSESPRDSSSYGYTF

V gene: TRBV19
D gene: NA
clone size: NA
J gene: TRBJ1-5
CDR3 DNA: TGTGCCAGTAGTGGTTTTGGGGGGAATCAGCCCCAGCATTTT
CDR3 protein: CASSGFGGNQPQHF

V gene: TRBV28
D gene: NA
clone size: NA
J gene: TRBJ2-1
CDR3 DNA: TGTGCCAGCAGTTTATGGGGCCACTCCGATGAGCAGTTCTTC
CDR3 protein: CASSLWGHSDEQFF

V gene: TRBV27
D gene: TRBD2
clone size: NA
J gene: TRBJ2-1
CDR3 DNA: TGTGCCAGCAGCGTGGAGACTAGCGGAAAAAGCTCCTACAATGAGCAGTTCTTC
CDR3 protein: CASSVETSGKSSYNEQFF

V gene: TRBV5-1
D gene: NA
clone size: NA
J gene: TRBJ2-7
CDR3 DNA: TGCGCCAGCAGCTTGGCCTGGGGGAGCTCCTACGAGCAGTACTTC
CDR3 protein: CASSLAWGSSYEQYF

V gene: TRBV7-3
D gene: NA
clone size: NA
J gene: TRBJ1-1
CDR3 DNA: TGTGCCAGCAGCAGCTGGGAAATGAACACTGAAGCTTTCTTT
CDR3 protein: CASSSWEMNTEAFF

V gene: TRBV19
D gene: NA
clone size: NA
J gene: TRBJ2-2
CDR3 DNA: TGTGCCAGTAGTATTCCCCGGACGAACACCGGGGAGCTGTTTTTT
CDR3 protein: CASSIPRTNTGELFF

V gene: TRBV4-1
D gene: NA
clone size: NA
J gene: TRBJ2-2
CDR3 DNA: TGCGCCAGCAGCCTGACGGGCGGCAGGACGAACACCGGGGAGCTGTTTTTT
CDR3 protein: CASSLTGGRTNTGELFF

V gene: TRBV10-1
D gene: NA
clone size: NA
J gene: TRBJ1-3
CDR3 DNA: TGCGCCAGCAGTTGGGCTGTTGGAAACACCATATATTTT
CDR3 protein: CASSWAVGNTIYF

V gene: TRBV7-9
D gene: NA
clone size: NA
J gene: TRBJ2-3
CDR3 DNA: TGTGCCAGCAGCCACGGCCAGGGTCCCACAGATACGCAGTATTTT
CDR3 protein: CASSHGQGPTDTQYF

V gene: TRBV9
D gene: NA
clone size: NA
J gene: TRBJ2-2
CDR3 DNA: TGTGCCAGCAGCGGCCTGAACACCGGGGAGCTGTTTTTT
CDR3 protein: CASSGLNTGELFF

V gene: TRBV4-1
D gene: NA
clone size: NA
J gene: TRBJ2-1
CDR3 DNA: TGCGCCAGCAGCCAAGACCGGAATAGTGCACGCAATGAGCAGTTCTTC
CDR3 protein: CASSQDRNSARNEQFF

V gene: TRBV7-9
D gene: NA
clone size: NA
J gene: TRBJ2-1
CDR3 DNA: TGTGCCAGCAGCCAAGACACCTACAATGAGCAGTTCTTC
CDR3 protein: CASSQDTYNEQFF

V gene: TRBV5-1
D gene: NA
clone size: NA
J gene: TRBJ1-1
CDR3 DNA: TGCGCCAGCAGCTTGTCTTCAGGGGTGACTGAAGCTTTCTTT
CDR3 protein: CASSLSSGVTEAFF

V gene: TRBV10-3
D gene: TRBD1
clone size: NA
J gene: TRBJ2-7
CDR3 DNA: TGTGCTTCACAGGGGTATGATAACGAGCAGTACTTC
CDR3 protein: CASQGYDNEQYF

V gene: TRBV10-1
D gene: TRBD2
clone size: NA
J gene: TRBJ2-3
CDR3 DNA: TGCGCCAGCAGTGAGCTAGCGGGAGGTCTGGATACGCAGTATTTT
CDR3 protein: CASSELAGGLDTQYF

V gene: TRBV5-4
D gene: TRBD1
clone size: NA
J gene: TRBJ1-1
CDR3 DNA: TGTGCCAGCAACGACAGGGGGAACACTGAAGCTTTCTTT
CDR3 protein: CASNDRGNTEAFF

V gene: TRBV28
D gene: NA
clone size: NA
J gene: TRBJ2-7
CDR3 DNA: TGTGCCAGCAGTTTAGCCTCGGGAAGGCTCTACGAGCAGTACTTC
CDR3 protein: CASSLASGRLYEQYF

V gene: TRBV7-3
D gene: NA
clone size: NA
J gene: TRBJ2-2
CDR3 DNA: TGTGCCAGCAGCTTATGGCGGGGTAGCACCGGGGAGCTGTTTTTT
CDR3 protein: CASSLWRGSTGELFF

V gene: TRBV19
D gene: NA
clone size: few
J gene: TRBJ1-5
CDR3 DNA: TGTGCCAGCAACCGGGACCCGGGGGGCTTTAGCAATCAGCCCCAGCATTTT
CDR3 protein: CASNRDPGGFSNQPQHF

V gene: TRBV19
D gene: NA
clone size: once
J gene: TRBJ1-1
CDR3 DNA: TGTGCCAGTAGTCGGGGATCTTCTGAAGCTTTCTTT
CDR3 protein: CASSRGSSEAFF

V gene: TRBV5-5
D gene: TRBD2
clone size: NA
J gene: TRBJ2-1
CDR3 DNA: TGTGTCGGGGCGCAGCGGGAGTTTTCTGAGAATGAGCAGTTCTTC
CDR3 protein: CVGAQREFSENEQFF

V gene: TRBV30
D gene: NA
clone size: NA
J gene: TRBJ1-5
CDR3 DNA: TGTGCCTGGGGAGGCAGTCTCAATCAGCCCCAGCATTTT
CDR3 protein: CAWGGSLNQPQHF

V gene: TRBV19
D gene: NA
clone size: few
J gene: TRBJ1-5
CDR3 DNA: TGTGCCAGTACCGATACGTCGGGACATACCGGACGAGGGGATAGCAATCAGCCCCAGCATTTT
CDR3 protein: CASTDTSGHTGRGDSNQPQHF

V gene: TRBV18
D gene: NA
clone size: NA
J gene: TRBJ1-5
CDR3 DNA: TGTGCCAGCTCACCGCCCGAAAGAGGGCCCCAGCATTTT
CDR3 protein: CASSPPERGPQHF

V gene: TRBV27
D gene: NA
clone size: NA
J gene: TRBJ2-7
CDR3 DNA: TGTGCCAGCAGCCTTGGCGGCAGTTCCTACGAGCAGTACTTC
CDR3 protein: CASSLGGSSYEQYF

V gene: TRBV19
D gene: NA
clone size: once
J gene: TRBJ2-5
CDR3 DNA: TGTGCCAGTAGTATAGATATGCGGCGGGAAGGAGGAGAGACCCAGTACTTC
CDR3 protein: CASSIDMRREGGETQYF

V gene: TRBV27
D gene: TRBD2
clone size: NA
J gene: TRBJ2-3
CDR3 DNA: TGTGCCAGCAGTTTATTAACTAGCGGGAGAGTTAGGACAGATACGCAGTATTTT
CDR3 protein: CASSLLTSGRVRTDTQYF

V gene: TRBV7-6
D gene: TRBD2
clone size: NA
J gene: TRBJ2-7
CDR3 DNA: TGTGCCAGCAGCCCCAGACTAGCGGGCCCCTCCTACGAGCAGTACTTC
CDR3 protein: CASSPRLAGPSYEQYF

V gene: TRBV23-1
D gene: NA
clone size: NA
J gene: TRBJ2-7
CDR3 DNA: TGCGCCAGCCCAGGGGGGAGGCCCAGGGACGAGCAGTACTTC
CDR3 protein: CASPGGRPRDEQYF

V gene: TRBV10-1
D gene: NA
clone size: NA
J gene: TRBJ2-2
CDR3 DNA: TGCGCCAGCAGTGAGATCGAGGAAAACGGGGAGCTGTTTTTT
CDR3 protein: CASSEIEENGELFF

V gene: TRBV7-9
D gene: NA
clone size: NA
J gene: TRBJ2-5
CDR3 DNA: TGTGCCAGCAGCTTAGCGAGAGAGACCCAGTACTTC
CDR3 protein: CASSLARETQYF

V gene: TRBV28
D gene: NA
clone size: NA
J gene: TRBJ1-2
CDR3 DNA: TGTGCCAGCAGTTCCCCCCATCTACCACCAAACTATGGCTACACCTTC
CDR3 protein: CASSSPHLPPNYGYTF

V gene: TRBV15
D gene: NA
clone size: NA
J gene: TRBJ2-2
CDR3 DNA: TGTGCCACCAGCAGAGATAGGAGGGGGACAGCGACCGGGGAGCTGTTTTTT
CDR3 protein: CATSRDRRGTATGELFF

V gene: TRBV7-3
D gene: TRBD2
clone size: once
J gene: TRBJ2-1
CDR3 DNA: TGTGCCAGCAGCGAGGCTAGCGGGGCCGAGCAGTTCTTC
CDR3 protein: CASSEASGAEQFF

V gene: TRBV19
D gene: NA
clone size: NA
J gene: TRBJ2-2
CDR3 DNA: TGTGCCAGCTCGGACTACCGGACAAAGGGGAAAACCGGGGAGCTGTTTTTT
CDR3 protein: CASSDYRTKGKTGELFF

V gene: TRBV5-1
D gene: TRBD2
clone size: NA
J gene: TRBJ2-1
CDR3 DNA: TGCGCCAGCAGCTTGGGACTAGCGGGAGTCCCAAGCAATGAGCAGTTCTTC
CDR3 protein: CASSLGLAGVPSNEQFF

V gene: TRBV11-3
D gene: NA
clone size: NA
J gene: TRBJ2-7
CDR3 DNA: TGTGCCAGCAGCCACGCTGACAGACCCTACGAGCAGTACTTC
CDR3 protein: CASSHADRPYEQYF

V gene: TRBV28
D gene: TRBD1
clone size: NA
J gene: TRBJ1-1
CDR3 DNA: TGTGCCAGCAGCTATTCAGGGGGGGACACTGAAGCTTTCTTT
CDR3 protein: CASSYSGGDTEAFF

V gene: TRBV19
D gene: NA
clone size: NA
J gene: TRBJ1-2
CDR3 DNA: TGTGCCAGTAGCACTCCAGGGATTAACTATGGCTACACCTTC
CDR3 protein: CASSTPGINYGYTF

V gene: TRBV28
D gene: NA
clone size: once
J gene: TRBJ1-1
CDR3 DNA: TGTGCCAGCAGTTTGGGCAGTTACATGAACACTGAAGCTTTCTTT
CDR3 protein: CASSLGSYMNTEAFF

V gene: TRBV14
D gene: NA
clone size: NA
J gene: TRBJ2-5
CDR3 DNA: TGTGCCAGCAGGGCAGCTCAAGAGACCCAGTACTTC
CDR3 protein: CASRAAQETQYF

V gene: TRBV4-2
D gene: NA
clone size: NA
J gene: TRBJ2-1
CDR3 DNA: TGTGCCAGCAGCCAAGATAGGCTCAATGAGCAGTTCTTC
CDR3 protein: CASSQDRLNEQFF

V gene: TRBV7-9
D gene: NA
clone size: NA
J gene: TRBJ2-7
CDR3 DNA: TGTGCCAGCAGCGCGAGTAACGAGCAGTACTTC
CDR3 protein: CASSASNEQYF

V gene: TRBV5-4
D gene: NA
clone size: NA
J gene: TRBJ2-7
CDR3 DNA: TGTGCCAGCAGCTTTGCCATTTCAAACTACGAGCAGTACTTC
CDR3 protein: CASSFAISNYEQYF

V gene: TRBV9
D gene: NA
clone size: NA
J gene: TRBJ2-7
CDR3 DNA: TGTGCCAGCAGCGTAGCCCCGTCCTATGACGAGCAGTACTTC
CDR3 protein: CASSVAPSYDEQYF

V gene: TRBV7-3
D gene: NA
clone size: once
J gene: TRBJ2-1
CDR3 DNA: TGTGCCAGCAGCCCCCTTCAGGGTTCCAATGAGCAGTTCTTC
CDR3 protein: CASSPLQGSNEQFF

V gene: TRBV25-1
D gene: NA
clone size: NA
J gene: TRBJ1-1
CDR3 DNA: TGTGCCAGCAGCCCCGGGGATAGGGCTATCGGGAACACTGAAGCTTTCTTT
CDR3 protein: CASSPGDRAIGNTEAFF